This entry is about one T cell receptor beta chain. Only in-frame clones appear in the TCRdb table, and some are missing; sequencing was by immunoSEQ multiplex PCR. The sample yields 300,000 to 350,000 clones, 80% to 90% seen once. V dropped 4 bases and J dropped 0 bases, with 16 bases sitting between them. Looked up from germline, CDR1 is SGHTA and CDR2 is FQGNSA. The CDR3 has 17 amino acids. Participant ages covered about 18 to 100 years across about 22 US areas. Participant-given clinical history determined each cohort assignment. The sample belongs to a study of blood T cell repertoires in COVID-19. The overall study: Sites across the United States, Italy and Spain contributed samples from acute and convalescent COVID-19.

The chain employs TRBV7-2 and TRBJ2-4, with a tentative D call TRBD1 (7 bases). This receptor was obtained from a woman in her thirties or forties with acute COVID-19. Sequences were obtained from PBMCs or T cells enriched from blood (not recorded which). CDR3 protein: CASSSTTGRLAKNIQYF. The CDR3 coding sequence is TGTGCCAGCAGCTCCACGACAGGGAGGCTAGCCAAAAACATTCAGTACTTC. The complete variable domain, with remaining parts taken from reference TRBV7-2 and TRBJ2-4, reads GAGVSQSPSNKVTEKGKDVELRCDPISGHTALYWYRQSLGQGLEFLIYFQGNSAPDKSGLPSDRFSAERTGGSVSTLTIQRTQQEDSAVYLCASSSTTGRLAKNIQYFGAGTRLSVL.